The next 17 T cell receptor beta chains were all read from a single sample in a study of shared T cell receptors in the human thymus. Clones were read by immunoSEQ multiplex PCR, and TCRdb kept only the in-frame ones, dropping some. The sample includes 700,000 to 750,000 clones, 75% to 90% of them seen just once. The same data also went into a second study, on human thymus T cells.

Sequencing input: thymocytes. The receptors originated from a girl under three years old with a congenital heart defect.

The chain couples TRBV6-1 to TRBJ1-5; TRBD1 aligns across 7 bases. The CDR3 contains 14 residues. Germline V lookup: CDR1 MNHNS, CDR2 SASEGT. The junction had 9 bases not matched to a gene; V was cut back by 6 bases and J by 7 bases. CDR3 coding DNA: TGTGCCAGCAGCCTACAGGGGATGGAGCAGCCCCAGCATTTT. Protein product: CASSLQGMEQPQHF.

V and J are TRBV7-9 and TRBJ2-1; D remains ambiguous. V was pared by 2 bases and J by 6 bases, with 8 bases between. The length of the CDR3 is 13 residues. Germline V lookup: CDR1 SEHNR, CDR2 FQNEAQ (reference sequence). The CDR3 protein is CASSLRHGNEQFF. The CDR3 DNA reads TGTGCCAGCAGCTTACGACACGGCAATGAGCAGTTCTTC.

V gene TRBV2 combines with J gene TRBJ2-7; 10 positions agree with TRBD2. The CDR3 consists of 17 residues. CDR1 is SNHLY and CDR2 is FYNNEI in the germline V gene. V shed 8 bases and J 2 bases; nucleotides not matched to a gene: 15. For the CDR3, the DNA is TGTGCCAGCTACCATGGGCCCCTAGCGGGGGACCCCTACGAGCAGTACTTC. It codes for CASYHGPLAGDPYEQYF.

The chain carries TRBV5-6 and TRBJ2-3, with 14 bases matching TRBD2. Germline lookup yields CDR1 SGHDT and CDR2 YYEEEE. J lost 5 bases, V lost 0 bases, and 5 bases had no gene match. CDR3 length: 17 residues. In DNA form, the CDR3 reads TGTGCCAGCAGCTTGGGTGGACTAGCGGGGGGTGGAGATACGCAGTATTTT. Protein sequence: CASSLGGLAGGGDTQYF.

The chain combines TRBV10-2 with TRBJ1-2, with D unresolved. The CDR3 is made up of 15 amino acids. The V gene's germline CDR1 is WSHSY and CDR2 SAAADI. The ends were cut back, 5 bases at V and 0 bases at J, with 13 bases in the middle. The CDR3 bases are TGCGCCAGCAGTTTTAACACGGGAGCTAACTATGGCTACACCTTC. Encoded protein: CASSFNTGANYGYTF.

The chain has TRBV5-8 and TRBJ1-5; D not certain. With 3 bases removed from V and 0 bases from J, the gap between germline ends came to 10 bases. Germline V lookup: CDR1 SGHTS, CDR2 YDEGEE. This CDR3 is built from 15 residues. CDR3 coding DNA: TGTGCCAGCAGCTCGGTCCTTTATAGCAATCAGCCCCAGCATTTT. Translating gives CASSSVLYSNQPQHF.

V is TRBV5-1 and J is TRBJ1-2; D is perhaps TRBD1 (5 bases). CDR3 size: 12 residues. Germline V gene lookup returns CDR1 SGHRS and CDR2 YFSETQ. V lost 5 bases, J lost 6 bases, and 11 bases lay in between. CDR3 loop: CASSHVGDGYTF. The DNA for the CDR3 is TGCGCCAGCAGTCACGTAGGGGATGGCTACACCTTC.

This clone came up a few times. The chain employs TRBV28 and TRBJ2-2; the D gene is possibly TRBD1 (6 bases). There are 14 residues in the CDR3. Germline V lookup: CDR1 MDHEN, CDR2 SYDVKM. V was trimmed by 8 bases and J by 5 bases, leaving 15 bases between them. This CDR3 reads CASSGRGGTGELFF. Here the CDR3 DNA reads TGTGCCAGCTCCGGCAGGGGTGGGACCGGGGAGCTGTTTTTT.

V and J are TRBV18 and TRBJ1-1; 11 bases are a match to TRBD1. V was clipped by 7 bases and J by 0 bases; unmatched bases: 22. This CDR3 is 21 amino acids long. Germline CDR1 and CDR2: KGHSH and LQKENI. CDR3 sequence reads: CASLYKEDRGLWSPMNTEAFF. The CDR3 DNA reads TGTGCCAGCTTATACAAAGAGGACAGGGGGCTATGGTCCCCTATGAACACTGAAGCTTTCTTT.

The chain employs TRBV11-2 and TRBJ1-1; the D is unclear. CDR3 length: 13 residues. Trimming took off 5 bases at V and 2 bases at J, with 9 bases between the two ends. CDR1 SGHAT and CDR2 FQNNGV come from the germline V gene. The CDR3 loop reads CASSGGFNTEAFF. The DNA of the CDR3 is TGTGCCAGCAGCGGCGGATTTAACACTGAAGCTTTCTTT.

The CDR3 region is CASSQEGTVYQRDYNEQFF. CDR3 in DNA: TGTGCCAGCAGCCAGGAGGGGACAGTCTACCAAAGGGACTACAATGAGCAGTTCTTC. The chain links TRBV14 to TRBJ2-1; D is possibly TRBD1 (7 bases). Germline-derived CDR1 and CDR2 are SGHDN and FVKESK. The V gene lost 3 bases and the J gene lost 3 bases, with 24 bases spanning the gap. This CDR3 has 19 amino acids.

V gene TRBV4-1 combines with J gene TRBJ2-1; 9 nucleotides line up with TRBD2. This CDR3 is 15 amino acids long. Losses at the gene ends were 2 bases for V and 10 bases for J; bases not matched to a gene: 9. Germline lookup yields CDR1 MGHRA and CDR2 YSYEKL. The CDR3 DNA follows: TGCGCCAGCAGCCAACGTCGCGGGGGGGCCTCCGAGCAGTTCTTC. Its protein is CASSQRRGGASEQFF.

The chain links TRBV10-2 to TRBJ1-2, with TRBD1 matching over 10 bases. Germline loops: CDR1 WSHSY, CDR2 SAAADI. This CDR3 is built from 18 residues. Trimming took 3 bases from V and 3 from J; bases not matched to a gene: 13. The CDR3 nucleotides read TGCGCCAGCAGTGATCCGGGACAGGGGCCCAGGGTGTACTATGGCTACACCTTC. Its translation is CASSDPGQGPRVYYGYTF.

This sequence joins TRBV7-9 and TRBJ1-6; a possible D gene is TRBD1 (6 bases). V shed 6 bases and J shed 4 bases, with 19 bases lying between them. The CDR3 has 17 amino acids. Germline CDR1 SEHNR, CDR2 FQNEAQ (reference sequence). CDR3 amino acids: CASRMDSLADYNSPLHF. The DNA of the CDR3 is TGTGCCAGCAGAATGGACAGCCTCGCTGATTATAATTCACCCCTCCACTTT. The full variable domain, rest sourced from reference TRBV7-9 and TRBJ1-6, is DTGVSQNPRHKITKRGQNVTFRCDPISEHNRLYWYRQTLGQGPEFLTYFQNEAQLEKSRLLSDRFSAERPKGSFSTLEIQRTEQGDSAMYLCASRMDSLADYNSPLHFGNGTRLTVT.

The chain uses TRBV11-2 and TRBJ1-6, with 7 nucleotides matching TRBD1. This CDR3 is built from 16 residues. Unmatched junction bases numbered 5, after V lost 5 bases and J lost 1 base. Germline V gene sequence: CDR1 SGHAT, CDR2 FQNNGV. The CDR3, as DNA: TGTGCCAGCAGCGTCGAGGGGGCGTCCTATAATTCACCCCTCCACTTT. It specifies CASSVEGASYNSPLHF.

This chain uses TRBV9 with TRBJ1-2, with a weak D call TRBD1 (5 bases). The germline V gene encodes CDR1 SGDLS and CDR2 YYNGEE. This CDR3 is built from 17 residues. The germline V and J ends were trimmed by 3 bases and 0 bases, with 18 bases remaining between them. The CDR3 DNA reads as TGTGCCAGCAGCGCCGGACAAAACAGCCTTACTAACTATGGCTACACCTTC. Residues: CASSAGQNSLTNYGYTF.

The chain carries TRBV6-5 and TRBJ2-7; 8 nucleotides align to TRBD1. V shed 10 bases, J shed 6 bases, and the junction held 14 bases outside the gene matches. The germline gives CDR1 MNHEY, CDR2 SVGAGI. The CDR3 runs 14 residues. CDR3 bases: TGTGCCACCCGACAGGGGTTATCCTACGGCGAGCAGTACTTC. Protein: CATRQGLSYGEQYF.